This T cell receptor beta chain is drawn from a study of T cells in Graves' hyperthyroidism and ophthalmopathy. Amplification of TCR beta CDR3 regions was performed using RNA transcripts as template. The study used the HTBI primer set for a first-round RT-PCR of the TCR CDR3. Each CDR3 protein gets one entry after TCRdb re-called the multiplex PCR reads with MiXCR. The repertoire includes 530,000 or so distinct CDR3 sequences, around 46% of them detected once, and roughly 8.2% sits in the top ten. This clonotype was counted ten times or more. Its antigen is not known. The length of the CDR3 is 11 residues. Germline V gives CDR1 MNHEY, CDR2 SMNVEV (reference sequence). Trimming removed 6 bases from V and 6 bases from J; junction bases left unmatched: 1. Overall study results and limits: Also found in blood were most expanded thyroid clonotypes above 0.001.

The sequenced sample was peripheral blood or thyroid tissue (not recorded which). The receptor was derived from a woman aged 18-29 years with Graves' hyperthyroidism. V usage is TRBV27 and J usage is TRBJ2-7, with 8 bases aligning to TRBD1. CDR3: CASRTGAEQYF. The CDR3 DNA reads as TGTGCCAGCAGGACAGGGGCCGAGCAGTACTTC.